What follows are 23 T cell receptor beta chains derived from one specimen sequenced in a study of cytomegalovirus exposure and HLA in healthy donors. The primer mix had 60 Vbeta and 13 Jbeta primers. This table comes from immunoSEQ multiplex PCR, and its TCRdb copy is limited to in-frame clones, with some not included. The sample includes 95,000 to 100,000 clones, approximately 77% of them seen just once. Sequenced material: PBMCs. The source is a female donor in good health and CMV-seronegative.

The chain employs TRBV9 and TRBJ2-5, with 13 bases matching TRBD2. CDR1 and CDR2 from the germline V gene are SGDLS and YYNGEE. The CDR3 loop spans 15 amino acids. After removal of 0 bases from V and 5 bases from J, the junction contained 1 base not matched to a gene. The CDR3 sequence: CASSVVLAGGETQYF. The CDR3 DNA is TGTGCCAGCAGCGTAGTACTAGCGGGAGGGGAGACCCAGTACTTC.

This sequence joins TRBV5-8 and TRBJ2-1; 12 nucleotides match TRBD2. V was clipped by 3 bases and J by 12 bases; unmatched bases: 10. This CDR3 has 15 residues. The germline gives CDR1 SGHTS, CDR2 YDEGEE. The CDR3 here is CASSSRLAGVDGQFF. CDR3 nucleotide sequence: TGTGCCAGCAGCTCTCGACTAGCGGGGGTGGATGGGCAGTTCTTC.

This clone occurred many times. The genes are TRBV7-9 and TRBJ2-3; the match to TRBD2 covers 10 bases. Germline V gene lookup returns CDR1 SEHNR and CDR2 FQNEAQ (reference sequence). The CDR3 has 16 residues. V was pared by 1 base and J by 8 bases, with 9 bases of the junction left unmatched. The CDR3 bases are TGTGCCAGCAGCTTAGGGACTAGCGGTGTTGGTGGTACGCAGTATTTT. It translates to CASSLGTSGVGGTQYF.

The chain joins TRBV2 to TRBJ1-5; a weak D match, TRBD1 (6 bases). V was cut by 4 bases and J by 2 bases, with 12 bases left in between. The CDR3 spans 15 residues. Germline V gene data show CDR1 as SNHLY and CDR2 as FYNNEI. The CDR3 sequence is CASSGTGQGNQPQHF. The CDR3, as DNA: TGTGCCAGCAGTGGAACAGGGCAGGGCAATCAGCCCCAGCATTTT.

This clone was found a few times. This rearrangement joins TRBV5-5 to TRBJ2-1, with 8 bases aligning to TRBD2. V lost 5 bases to trimming and J lost 8 bases; unmatched junction nucleotides: 15. Germline assignment: CDR1 SGHKS and CDR2 YYEKEE (reference sequence). The CDR3 loop spans 16 amino acids. The CDR3 sequence: CASSPEREGRFHEQFF. Here the CDR3 DNA reads TGTGCCAGCAGTCCCGAACGGGAGGGCCGCTTCCATGAGCAGTTCTTC.

This clone has a handful of counts. The genes are TRBV7-3 and TRBJ2-2; D is possibly TRBD1 (6 bases). CDR3 length: 15 residues. CDR1 SGHTA and CDR2 FQGTGA come from the germline V gene. Deletions cut 2 bases from V and 0 bases from J, with 7 bases between. The CDR3 sequence is CASSLWTANTGELFF. CDR3 DNA: TGTGCCAGCAGCTTATGGACAGCGAACACCGGGGAGCTGTTTTTT.

This clone was found once. V and J are TRBV30 and TRBJ2-1; possibly TRBD1 for D (5 bases). V was clipped by 2 bases and J by 4 bases, with 15 bases between them. CDR1 and CDR2 from the germline V gene are GTSNPN and SVGIG (reference sequence). CDR3 length equals 15 residues. The CDR3 spells CAWSLWRRQYNEQFF. Written as DNA, the CDR3 is TGTGCCTGGAGTTTGTGGCGCCGACAGTACAATGAGCAGTTCTTC.

The V gene is TRBV7-2, the J gene TRBJ1-2; D not resolved. V lost 4 bases, J lost 4 bases, and 16 bases lay in between. This CDR3 comprises 15 residues. CDR1 is SGHTA, CDR2 FQGNSA, per germline. The CDR3 protein is CASSSTSTGGYGYTF. CDR3 sequence (DNA): TGTGCCAGCAGCTCAACGTCAACGGGAGGCTATGGCTACACCTTC.

J is TRBJ1-1 and V is TRBV30; the D gene is possibly TRBD1 (5 bases). Per germline, CDR1 GTSNPN and CDR2 SVGIG (reference sequence). The germline V and J ends were trimmed by 5 bases and 7 bases, with 14 bases remaining between them. This CDR3 region has 12 residues. CDR3 sequence (DNA): TGTGCCTGGTCCGGCCGGGGGTTTGAAGCTTTCTTT. Translating it yields CAWSGRGFEAFF.

This clone has only a few counts. This rearrangement joins TRBV20-1 to TRBJ2-7; D is ambiguous. CDR1 is DFQATT, CDR2 SNEGSKA, per germline (reference sequence). The V end lost 0 bases, the J end lost 6 bases, and 3 bases lay between the germline ends. The CDR3 contains 10 residues. In nucleotides, the CDR3 is TGCAGTGCTAGAGATCGCGAGCAGTACTTC. As protein: CSARDREQYF.

V is TRBV4-2 and J is TRBJ2-7, with 9 bases that match TRBD2. The J segment lost 3 bases and the V segment lost 3 bases, leaving 12 bases of the junction unmatched. This CDR3 is 17 amino acids long. The germline V gene encodes CDR1 LGHNA and CDR2 YNFKEQ. CDR3 loop: CASSHSRGAGGDYEQYF. CDR3 nucleotides: TGTGCCAGCAGCCATTCCAGGGGGGCGGGAGGGGACTACGAGCAGTACTTC.

This clone was seen more than once but under ten times. The rearrangement uses TRBV7-6 and TRBJ2-7; 8 nucleotides align to TRBD1. The CDR3 length is 16 residues. The germline gives CDR1 SGHVS, CDR2 FNYEAQ. With 0 bases clipped from V and 0 bases from J, the junction kept 4 bases outside the gene matches. The CDR3 is CASSLAPDRASYEQYF. The CDR3 nucleotides are TGTGCCAGCAGCTTAGCCCCGGACAGGGCCTCCTACGAGCAGTACTTC.

This clone was observed once. This sequence joins TRBV4-1 and TRBJ2-1, with 11 bases identical to TRBD2. Germline CDR1 is MGHRA and CDR2 is YSYEKL. V lost 8 bases and J lost 0; bases outside the gene matches: 9. This CDR3 is 17 amino acids long. The DNA of the CDR3 is TGCGCCAGCCCCGGGACTAGCGGCTTCAGCTCCTACAATGAGCAGTTCTTC. This gives the protein CASPGTSGFSSYNEQFF.

The chain uses TRBV28 and TRBJ1-4; 8 bases align to TRBD1. The CDR3 is made up of 15 amino acids. Germline V gene lookup returns CDR1 MDHEN and CDR2 SYDVKM. Trimming at V came to 7 bases and at J to 7 bases, leaving 11 bases not matched to a gene. The DNA for the CDR3 is TGTGCCAGCACACCTGGGACAGGCCCGGGTGAAAAACTGTTTTTT. It encodes CASTPGTGPGEKLFF.

The rearrangement links TRBV7-9 to TRBJ1-3; D is unclear. The length of the CDR3 is 15 residues. The V gene lost 1 base and the J gene lost 4 bases, with 11 bases spanning the gap. Germline V CDR1 and CDR2: SEHNR, FQNEAQ (reference sequence). CDR3 bases: TGTGCCAGCAGCTTAGTGACGGCGGTGGGAAACACCATATATTTT. Translated: CASSLVTAVGNTIYF.

The CDR3 sequence is CASSPRADTQYF. The CDR3 region has the DNA TGTGCCAGCAGCCCCCGGGCAGATACGCAGTATTTT. The rearrangement uses TRBV14 and TRBJ2-3; D gene ambiguous. The CDR3 is made up of 12 amino acids. V dropped 4 bases and J dropped 4 bases, with 6 bases sitting between them. Looked up from germline, CDR1 is SGHDN and CDR2 is FVKESK. Supplemented by reference TRBV14 and TRBJ2-3, the full variable domain reads EAGVTQFPSHSVIEKGQTVTLRCDPISGHDNLYWYRRVMGKEIKFLLHFVKESKQDESGMPNNRFLAERTGGTYSTLKVQPAELEDSGVYFCASSPRADTQYFGPGTRLTVL.

The chain combines TRBV1 with TRBJ1-4; the D segment call TRBD1 is taken from the table without a DNA check. TRBV1 is designated a pseudogene. The CDR3 length is 16 residues. Here the CDR3 reads CTSSQLTDRLNEKLFF. CDR3 DNA sequence: TGCACCAGCAGCCAGTTAACGGACAGACTAAATGAAAAACTGTTTTTT.

This clone was found once. The junction and the germline gene differ at one end; a read error may be behind it. The rearrangement uses TRBV7-7 and TRBJ1-2; D uncertain. This CDR3 contains 15 residues. The germline V gene has CDR1 SSHAT and CDR2 FNYEAQ (reference sequence). The CDR3 DNA reads as TGTGCTAGCAGCGAGAGGGTAGGGAAGGAGGATGGCTACACCTTC. It is translated as CASSERVGKEDGYTF.

Concerning this clone: The junction and the germline gene differ at one end; a read error may be behind it. The J gene is TRBJ1-4, the V gene TRBV19; no firm D call. In germline, CDR1 is LNHDA, CDR2 SQIVND (reference sequence). This CDR3 has 17 amino acids. In nucleotides, the CDR3 is TGTGCCAGTAGTATAGTCCCCGTTACTGGCACTAACGAAAAACTGTTTTTT. Translated, it gives CASSIVPVTGTNEKLFF.

Only a few counts were recorded for this clone. This sequence joins TRBV6-5 and TRBJ1-1, with TRBD1 matching 7 bases. This CDR3 spans 13 amino acids. Germline assignment: CDR1 MNHEY and CDR2 SVGAGI. Germline trimming cut 10 bases from V and 0 bases from J; bases unmatched to any gene: 5. In DNA form, the CDR3 reads TGTGCCACCTCCGGGACAGTGAACACTGAAGCTTTCTTT. It is translated as CATSGTVNTEAFF.

The chain uses TRBV7-2 and TRBJ2-1; 9 bases align to TRBD2. Germline CDR1 is SGHTA and CDR2 is FQGNSA. CDR3 length: 14 amino acids. The V and J ends lost 8 bases and 6 bases, in that order; junction bases with no gene match: 8. CDR3 coding DNA: TGTGCCAGCGCGGGCGGGGGGGCCCGCAATGAGCAGTTCTTC. Its protein is CASAGGGARNEQFF.

This clone was recorded once. The gene calls are TRBV7-9 and TRBJ1-2; possibly TRBD1 for D (6 bases). The CDR3 runs to 13 residues. With 3 bases removed from V and 5 bases from J, the gap between germline ends came to 10 bases. The germline V gene has CDR1 SEHNR and CDR2 FQNEAQ (reference sequence). CDR3 bases: TGTGCCAGCAGCTTGGACAGTGGGTATGGCTACACCTTC. Protein: CASSLDSGYGYTF.

This clone was recorded a few times. The chain has TRBV19 and TRBJ1-2; D is unresolved. Deletions cut 4 bases from V and 1 base from J, with 10 bases between. The CDR3 consists of 14 residues. CDR1 LNHDA and CDR2 SQIVND come from the germline V gene (reference sequence). CDR3 protein: CASSNLGINYGYTF. The CDR3 region has the DNA TGTGCCAGTAGTAACCTCGGGATTAACTATGGCTACACCTTC.